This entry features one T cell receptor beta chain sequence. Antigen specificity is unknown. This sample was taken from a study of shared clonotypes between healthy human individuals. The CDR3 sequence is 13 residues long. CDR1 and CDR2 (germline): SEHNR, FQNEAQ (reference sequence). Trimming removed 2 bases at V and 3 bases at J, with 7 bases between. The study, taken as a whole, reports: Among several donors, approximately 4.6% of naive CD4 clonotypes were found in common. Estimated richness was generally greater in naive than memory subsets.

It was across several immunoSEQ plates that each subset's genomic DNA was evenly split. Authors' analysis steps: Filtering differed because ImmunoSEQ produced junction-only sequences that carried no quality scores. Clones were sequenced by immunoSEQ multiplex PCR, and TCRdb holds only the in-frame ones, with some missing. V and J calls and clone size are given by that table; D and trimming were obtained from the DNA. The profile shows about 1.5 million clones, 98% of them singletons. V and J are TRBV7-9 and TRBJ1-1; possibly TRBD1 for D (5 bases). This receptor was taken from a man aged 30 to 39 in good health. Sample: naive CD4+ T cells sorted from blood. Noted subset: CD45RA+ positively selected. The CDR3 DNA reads TGTGCCAGCAGCTTATGGGGGGACACTGAAGCTTTCTTT. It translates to CASSLWGDTEAFF.